These 26 T cell receptor beta chains were sequenced from one sample in a study of blood T cell repertoires in COVID-19. Clones were read by immunoSEQ multiplex PCR, and TCRdb kept only the in-frame ones, dropping some. The sample shows approximately 130,000 clones, 80% to 85% of them seen only once. The sample was PBMCs or T cells enriched from blood (not recorded which). Every receptor here comes from a man under 40 who had recovered from COVID-19.

This chain connects TRBV5-1 to TRBJ1-1, with TRBD1 as a possible D gene (5 bases). V lost 5 bases to trimming and J lost 4 bases, with 12 bases between them. CDR1 is SGHRS, CDR2 YFSETQ, per germline. The CDR3 is made up of 13 amino acids. The CDR3 bases are TGCGCCAGCAGTCCAAGGGGTGGCACTGAAGCTTTCTTT. Translated, it gives CASSPRGGTEAFF.

The chain carries TRBV5-1 and TRBJ2-5; unclear D gene. This CDR3 contains 17 residues. Germline V CDR1 and CDR2: SGHRS, YFSETQ. V gave up 4 bases and J gave up 1 base, with 20 bases separating them. CDR3 DNA: TGCGCCAGCAGCCCGAGAGGAGTCCCCACCATCCAAGAGACCCAGTACTTC. Its translation is CASSPRGVPTIQETQYF.

This rearrangement joins TRBV6-5 to TRBJ1-6; D is ambiguous. The CDR3 consists of 14 residues. CDR1 and CDR2 from the germline V gene are MNHEY and SVGAGI. Trimming removed 8 bases at V and 7 bases at J, with 15 bases between. CDR3 sequence: CASLTVSGNSPLHF. CDR3 DNA sequence: TGTGCCAGCTTGACGGTCAGCGGCAATTCACCCCTCCACTTT.

The chain joins TRBV6-1 to TRBJ1-2; D remains ambiguous. CDR3 length: 13 residues. Germline CDR1 MNHNS, CDR2 SASEGT. Trimming removed 3 bases from V and 0 bases from J, with 5 bases in between. The CDR3 loop reads CASSETSNYGYTF. The DNA of the CDR3 is TGTGCCAGCAGTGAGACTTCTAACTATGGCTACACCTTC.

The chain couples TRBV28 to TRBJ1-1, with 7 nucleotides matching TRBD1. This CDR3 is built from 14 residues. Looked up from germline, CDR1 is MDHEN and CDR2 is SYDVKM. Trimming took 5 bases from V and 3 from J; bases not matched to a gene: 6. The chain's CDR3 is CASSHPRGYTEAFF. CDR3 DNA: TGTGCCAGCAGTCACCCCAGGGGGTACACTGAAGCTTTCTTT. The whole variable domain, remainder taken from reference TRBV28 and TRBJ1-1, is DVKVTQSSRYLVKRTGEKVFLECVQDMDHENMFWYRQDPGLGLRLIYFSYDVKMKEKGDIPEGYSVSREKKERFSLILESASTNQTSMYLCASSHPRGYTEAFFGQGTRLTVV.

This chain connects TRBV6-6 to TRBJ1-4, with 7 nucleotides matching TRBD1. After removal of 2 bases from V and 12 bases from J, the junction contained 6 bases not matched to a gene. CDR1 MNHNY and CDR2 SVGAGI come from the germline V gene (reference sequence). This CDR3 region has 13 residues. CDR3 amino acids: CASSYQPTGELFF. CDR3 coding DNA: TGTGCCAGCAGTTACCAACCCACAGGGGAACTGTTTTTT.

The chain joins TRBV5-1 to TRBJ2-2; TRBD1 matches 9 bases. Trimming cost V 3 bases and J 4 bases; bases outside gene matches: 4. Germline V lookup: CDR1 SGHRS, CDR2 YFSETQ. The CDR3 sequence is 15 residues long. CDR3 sequence reads: CASSSDRGSTGELFF. DNA for the CDR3: TGCGCCAGCAGCTCGGACAGGGGAAGCACCGGGGAGCTGTTTTTT.

This chain joins TRBV2 and TRBJ2-2; 8 nucleotides agree with TRBD1. The CDR3 sequence is 15 residues long. V shed 6 bases and J 6 bases; nucleotides not matched to a gene: 9. CDR1 and CDR2 (germline): SNHLY, FYNNEI. CDR3 sequence (DNA): TGTGCCAGCAGGAAGTCGGGACAGGTGGCCGGGGAGCTGTTTTTT. This codes for CASRKSGQVAGELFF.

The gene calls are TRBV5-6 and TRBJ2-1; D call uncertain. CDR3 length: 14 amino acids. V lost 0 bases and J 10 bases, leaving 14 bases between the germline ends. Per germline, CDR1 SGHDT and CDR2 YYEEEE. CDR3 loop: CASSLVRLGGEQFF. DNA of the CDR3: TGTGCCAGCAGCTTGGTACGGCTAGGTGGCGAGCAGTTCTTC.

The gene calls are TRBV18 and TRBJ2-3; TRBD2 might be the D (6 bases). Trimming stripped 3 bases from V and 7 bases from J, with 20 bases between. Germline V CDR1 and CDR2: KGHSH, LQKENI. The CDR3 runs to 16 residues. CDR3 DNA sequence: TGTGCCAGCTCACCCGGGCTCACCACTAGCAGGAATACGCAGTATTTT. This encodes CASSPGLTTSRNTQYF. Full variable domain (remainder filled in from reference TRBV18 and TRBJ2-3): NAGVMQNPRHLVRRRGQEARLRCSPMKGHSHVYWYRQLPEEGLKFMVYLQKENIIDESGMPKERFSAEFPKEGPSILRIQQVVRGDSAAYFCASSPGLTTSRNTQYFGPGTRLTVL.

The CDR3 reads CASSQVETSPGKLFF. CDR3 bases: TGCGCCAGCAGCCAAGTGGAGACCTCGCCGGGAAAACTGTTTTTT. The chain links TRBV4-1 to TRBJ1-4; D is ambiguous. The CDR3 contains 15 residues. Trimming left V 1 base short and J 10 bases short, with 16 bases between. Germline V gene data show CDR1 as MGHRA and CDR2 as YSYEKL.

CDR3 in DNA: TGTGCCAGCAGCACCGGGACAGGGGGCTACGAGCAGTACTTC. Its translation: CASSTGTGGYEQYF. V gene TRBV6-5 combines with J gene TRBJ2-7, with 11 bases lining up with TRBD1. The CDR3 extends over 14 amino acids. V lost 6 bases to trimming and J lost 3 bases; unmatched junction nucleotides: 4. Germline CDR1 reads MNHEY; CDR2 reads SVGAGI.

This chain connects TRBV3-1 (or the pseudogene TRBV3-2) to TRBJ2-7, with TRBD2 matching over 8 bases. The CDR3 is 16 residues long. CDR1 LGHDT and CDR2 YNNKEL come from the germline V gene (reference sequence). V trimming: 0 bases; J trimming: 0 bases; junction bases outside the gene matches: 4. DNA of the CDR3: TGTGCCAGCAGCCAAGACCCAGCGGGAGCCTCCTACGAGCAGTACTTC. Its protein is CASSQDPAGASYEQYF.

The chain couples TRBV3-1 (or the pseudogene TRBV3-2) to TRBJ2-3; 10 positions agree with TRBD2. The J segment lost 6 bases and the V segment lost 1 base, leaving 4 bases of the junction unmatched. The CDR3 runs 15 residues. In germline, CDR1 is LGHDT, CDR2 YNNKEL (reference sequence). The CDR3 nucleotides read TGTGCCAGCAGCCAAGTTGCTAGCGGGAGCGATACGCAGTATTTT. Its protein is CASSQVASGSDTQYF.

V gene TRBV5-6 combines with J gene TRBJ2-2; possibly TRBD1 for D (5 bases). Germline V gene lookup returns CDR1 SGHDT and CDR2 YYEEEE. There are 14 residues in the CDR3. The germline V and J ends were trimmed by 2 bases and 1 base, with 6 bases remaining between them. Here the CDR3 DNA reads TGTGCCAGCAGCTTCGACAGGAACACCGGGGAGCTGTTTTTT. Translation: CASSFDRNTGELFF.

V gene TRBV21-1 combines with J gene TRBJ1-1. TRBV21-1 is labeled a pseudogene. This CDR3 comprises 13 residues. CDR3 amino acids: CASSGGGDTEAFF. CDR3 coding DNA: TGTGCCAGCAGTGGCGGGGGGGACACTGAAGCTTTCTTT.

This clone has just one count. CDR3 coding DNA: TGTGCCAGCAGCCAAGGACAGGGGGCAGAGCCCCAGCATTTT. It specifies CASSQGQGAEPQHF. The rearrangement links TRBV3-1 (or the pseudogene TRBV3-2) to TRBJ1-5, with 10 bases identical to TRBD1. CDR1 is LGHDT and CDR2 is YNNKEL in the germline V gene (reference sequence). The V gene end was trimmed by 1 base and the J gene end by 8 bases; junction bases not matched to a gene: 2. This CDR3 spans 14 amino acids.

The rearrangement links TRBV7-9 to TRBJ2-5; D might be TRBD2 (5 bases). In germline, CDR1 is SEHNR, CDR2 FQNEAQ (reference sequence). This CDR3 has 14 amino acids. V was trimmed by 3 bases and J by 5 bases, leaving 13 bases between them. The CDR3 reads CASSFQFGGETQYF. CDR3 DNA sequence: TGTGCCAGCAGCTTTCAGTTTGGCGGGGAGACCCAGTACTTC.

The chain joins TRBV6-5 to TRBJ1-1; D is unresolved. V was clipped by 0 bases and J by 4 bases, with 15 bases between them. Germline CDR1 is MNHEY and CDR2 is SVGAGI. The CDR3 has 16 residues. The CDR3 DNA reads TGTGCCAGCAGTTACTCCGACCAAAGGCCGGGCACTGAAGCTTTCTTT. It encodes CASSYSDQRPGTEAFF.

The sample holds many counts of this clone. The chain couples TRBV10-2 to TRBJ1-2, with TRBD1 as a possible D gene (6 bases). Trimming shortened V by 5 bases and J by 4 bases, and 11 bases separated the two germline ends. Germline V CDR1 and CDR2: WSHSY, SAAADI. The CDR3 runs 13 residues. CDR3 sequence: CASSMTGSYGYTF. For the CDR3, the DNA is TGCGCCAGCAGTATGACAGGAAGCTATGGCTACACCTTC.

The chain has TRBV2 and TRBJ2-7, with 7 positions matching TRBD1. Germline assignment: CDR1 SNHLY and CDR2 FYNNEI. The CDR3 runs 13 residues. After removal of 10 bases from V and 0 bases from J, the junction contained 6 bases not matched to a gene. The DNA for the CDR3 is TGTGCCACAACGACAGGGAGCTCCTACGAGCAGTACGTC. Protein: CATTTGSSYEQYV.

The CDR3 region is CASSPIGNQPQHF. CDR3 in DNA: TGTGCCAGCAGCCCTATTGGCAATCAGCCCCAGCATTTT. J is TRBJ1-5 and V is TRBV7-6; D gene unclear. CDR1 and CDR2 from the germline V gene are SGHVS and FNYEAQ. Trimming took off 5 bases at V and 2 bases at J, with 7 bases between the two ends. The CDR3 has 13 amino acids.

The chain carries TRBV3-1 (or the pseudogene TRBV3-2) and TRBJ2-7, with unresolved D. The V gene lost 2 bases and the J gene lost 3 bases, with 2 bases spanning the gap. There are 11 residues in the CDR3. CDR1 is LGHDT, CDR2 YNNKEL, per germline (reference sequence). CDR3: CASSQHYEQYF. The CDR3 DNA is TGTGCCAGCAGCCAACACTACGAGCAGTACTTC.

This rearrangement joins TRBV6-6 to TRBJ1-3, with 7 bases identical to TRBD1. Trimming at V came to 7 bases and at J to 3 bases, leaving 9 bases not matched to a gene. In germline, CDR1 is MNHNY, CDR2 SVGAGI (reference sequence). The CDR3 has 15 residues. The CDR3 loop is CASNSETGFGNTIYF. The CDR3 DNA reads TGTGCCAGCAATTCCGAGACAGGGTTTGGAAACACCATATATTTT.

This rearrangement joins TRBV29-1 to TRBJ2-7, with 7 bases matching TRBD1. CDR1 and CDR2 (germline): SQVTM, ANQGSEA. V trimming: 0 bases; J trimming: 2 bases; junction bases outside the gene matches: 4. The CDR3 consists of 14 residues. CDR3 bases: TGCAGCGTTGAAGAAAGACAGGGCCCCTACGAGCAGTACTTC. Its translation: CSVEERQGPYEQYF.

The chain combines TRBV2 with TRBJ1-3; D might be TRBD1 (5 bases). CDR3 length: 15 amino acids. Trimming removed 7 bases at V and 0 bases at J, with 13 bases between. Germline V gene sequence: CDR1 SNHLY, CDR2 FYNNEI. In nucleotides, the CDR3 is TGTGCCAGCATAGCAGGGCTTGCCTCTGGAAACACCATATATTTT. It encodes CASIAGLASGNTIYF. Full variable domain (rest looked up from reference TRBV2 and TRBJ1-3): EPEVTQTPSHQVTQMGQEVILRCVPISNHLYFYWYRQILGQKVEFLVSFYNNEISEKSEIFDDQFSVERPDGSNFTLKIRSTKLEDSAMYFCASIAGLASGNTIYFGEGSWLTVV.